The entry below gives a single TCR beta chain sequence along with its context. The antigen is unknown. Exclusion criteria comprised other autoimmune diseases, uncontrolled infections, pregnancy or lactation in patients. PBMCs stemmed from roughly 9.4 ml of fresh peripheral blood. Germline CDR1 reads SQVTM; CDR2 reads ANQGSEA. Unmatched junction bases numbered 0, after V lost 6 bases and J lost 5 bases. The CDR3 contains 11 residues. The record originates from a study of Graves' ophthalmopathy and Graves' hyperthyroidism. General study results and limits: Cross-validated, the 13-signature model showed 87.88%/81.08% sensitivity/specificity, and 80%/75% in the test set. With around 70% sensitivity and about 72% specificity, the model predicted ophthalmopathy progression.

Transcripts of RNA were the source for amplifying TCR beta CDR3 regions. HTBI-primed RT-PCR formed the first round, and a multiplex PCR formed the second. TCRdb fed the multiplex PCR reads into MiXCR, producing one record per CDR3 protein. This sample has 650,000 to 900,000 distinct CDR3 sequences, with roughly two fifths found just once. Source material: peripheral blood. J is TRBJ2-7 and V is TRBV29-1; 11 nucleotides line up with TRBD2. This clonotype was obtained from an adult man with Graves' ophthalmopathy. CDR3 sequence reads: CSVTSGDEQYF. The CDR3 nucleotides read TGCAGCGTGACTAGCGGGGACGAGCAGTACTTC.